This T cell receptor beta chain was identified in a study of CD4 T cell repertoires in COVID-19. Study-wide results and caveats: Two or all three memory subsets shared several highly expanded SARS-CoV-2-reactive clonotypes.

These memory T cells were uncultured and sequenced directly after ex vivo isolation. Trimming cost V 4 bases and J 5 bases; bases outside gene matches: 13. Germline CDR1 reads SGHRS; CDR2 reads YFSETQ. This CDR3 spans 17 amino acids. On this clone: Its antigen is currently unknown.

The protocol was immunoSEQ multiplex PCR, while the TCRdb copy is restricted to in-frame clones and leaves out a portion. The repertoire holds fewer than 25,000 clones, with roughly 84% as singletons. The sample consisted of central memory CD4+ T cells from blood, taken before the COVID-19 pandemic. The receptor was derived from a human donor who had COVID-19. This chain uses TRBV5-1 with TRBJ2-3; 10 bases agree with TRBD1. CDR3 protein: CASSLMPGQGMKDTQYF. The DNA for the CDR3 is TGCGCCAGCAGCCTAATGCCGGGACAGGGGATGAAAGATACGCAGTATTTT.